This T cell receptor beta chain was obtained from a study of T cells of healthy individuals. This clonotype was counted between two and nine times. CDR1 and CDR2 (germline): SGHVS, FQNEAQ. The CDR3 totals 13 residues. Trimming left V 7 bases short and J 8 bases short, with 17 bases between. MiXCR, applied by TCRdb to the 5' RACE reads, yields one record per CDR3 protein. The data show 53,000 or so distinct CDR3 sequences, roughly 14% seen once. The TCR originated in a human donor in good health. The chain combines TRBV7-8 with TRBJ1-2; D is unresolved. DNA for the CDR3: TGTGCCAGCATTCGAGTCAGCGGGGAAGGCTACACCTTC. Translation gives CASIRVSGEGYTF. The full variable domain, rest sourced from reference TRBV7-8 and TRBJ1-2, is GAGVSQSPRYKVAKRGQDVALRCDPISGHVSLFWYQQALGQGPEFLTYFQNEAQLDKSGLPSDRFFAERPEGSVSTLKIQRTQQEDSAVYLCASIRVSGEGYTFGSGTRLTVV.